The source of this T cell receptor (beta chain) is a study of blood T cells in healthy people across ages. A minimum of 5.5 micrograms of total RNA was extracted per sample. A remark on this clonotype: The antigen is unknown. Here the CDR3 omits its conserved ending phenylalanine or tryptophan, so a read error is the likely source. It is unclear where the CDR3 begins or ends on the DNA, so no DNA is shown, and the CDR3 is as TCRdb lists it.

CDR1 and CDR2 (germline): SGHTA, FQGNSA. The CDR3 comprises 14 residues, both ends counted. Regarding the study as a whole: Correlation between TCR beta diversity and naive T cell percentage was strong.

It was with a sample-barcoded 5' primer and a J-beta primer mix that a second PCR of roughly 7 to 12 cycles was run. Using its own MiXCR run on the 5' RACE reads, TCRdb lists one record per CDR3 protein. This sample has about 1,500,000 distinct CDR3 sequences; 28% occur once, and the top ten carry approximately 7.7%. This clonotype originated in a woman under 40 in good health. This chain links TRBV7-2 with TRBJ2-5; TRBD2 was called by the table and not checked on the DNA. The sequenced sample consisted of blood. Here the CDR3 reads CASSPRGGLYTFGS.